The clone carrying this T cell receptor beta chain was seen only a few times. The 5'RACE method, run with constant-segment primers, produced TCR alpha and TCR beta cDNA libraries (carrying sample barcodes and UMIs). Via MiXCR, TCRdb re-called the 5' RACE reads, giving one row per CDR3 protein. Here the sample spans 180,000 or so distinct CDR3 sequences, 11% being singletons. The CDR3 extends over 15 amino acids. Looked up from germline, CDR1 is SGHTA and CDR2 is FQGNSA. V was cut by 1 base and J by 4 bases, with 10 bases left in between. This entry comes from a study of T-cell memory formation after mild COVID-19.

The chain recombines TRBV7-2 with TRBJ1-4, with a possible D match to TRBD1 (6 bases). Sequences were obtained from PBMCs or a T cell subset sorted from them (not recorded which). The sequence was obtained from a young man who had mild COVID-19 (a few samples of this study predate the infection). Cell type and time point are not known. Here the CDR3 DNA reads TGTGCCAGCAGCTTAGATCAGGGGAATAATGAAAAACTGTTTTTT. Its translation is CASSLDQGNNEKLFF.